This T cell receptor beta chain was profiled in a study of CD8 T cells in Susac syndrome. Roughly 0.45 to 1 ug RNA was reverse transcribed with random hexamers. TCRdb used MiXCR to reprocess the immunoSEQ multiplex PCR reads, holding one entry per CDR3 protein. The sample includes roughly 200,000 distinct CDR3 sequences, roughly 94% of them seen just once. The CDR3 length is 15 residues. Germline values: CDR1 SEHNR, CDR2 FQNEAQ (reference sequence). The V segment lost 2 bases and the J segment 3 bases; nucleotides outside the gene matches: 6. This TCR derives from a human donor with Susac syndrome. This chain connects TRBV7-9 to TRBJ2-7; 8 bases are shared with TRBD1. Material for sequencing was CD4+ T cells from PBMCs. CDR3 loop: CASSLSGTGGYEQYF. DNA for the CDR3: TGTGCCAGCAGCTTAAGCGGTACAGGGGGCTACGAGCAGTACTTC.